This record looks at one T cell receptor beta chain sequence and its context. No antigen is known for it. From its cysteine to its phenylalanine, the CDR3 spans 17 amino acids. No DNA sequence was recorded. The germline V gene encodes CDR1 SNHLY and CDR2 FYNNEI. The data stem from a study of T cells expressing NK-cell markers (dated by TCRdb to 2018 to 2021). About the full investigation: Three sorted T-cell subsets (CD3+CD56+NKG2C+, CD3+CD56+NKG2C- and CD3+CD56-NKG2C+) from fewer than 10 donors had their TCR beta-chain repertoires profiled. Among the eight sequenced donors, only one was HCMV-seronegative, while the other seven were HCMV-seropositive. The eight sequenced donors were randomly selected healthy volunteers, three men and five women. Sequencing of the libraries produced 2 x 150 bp reads on Illumina HiSeq 2000/2500, MiSeq or NextSeq. What the study reported, not specific to this receptor: For roughly six donors, the dominant CD3+CD56+NKG2C+ clonotypes were among the top 10 CD8+ clonotypes and accounted for about 1.0-7.5% of CD8+ T cells. It remained unclear whether the expanded NKG2C-expressing T cell clones were specific for HCMV antigens. Those dominant clonotypes were again the most abundant among CD3+CD56-NKG2C+ cells in a handful of donors, at about 25-60.1%.

Sequencer: Illumina HiSeq 2000. The TCR beta cDNA libraries were made using 5'RACE template switching, a step that added both a universal primer site and unique molecular identifiers. cDNA synthesis was primed from the TCR beta constant segment and was followed by two successive PCR amplification steps. As for how the authors treated the data: MIGEC was used to demultiplex reads and group reads by UMI, and MiTCR was used to assemble and quantify clonotypes. Only TCR cDNA sequences supported by at least two reads were kept to exclude erroneous sequences. The tcR package was used for downstream repertoire analysis, and clonotypes were matched across fractions by CDR3 nucleotide sequence plus V segment. VDJmatch was used to annotate antigen specificity against VDJdb, with one amino acid substitution in CDR3 permitted. Reads reprocessed by TCRdb are summarized as one entry per CDR3 protein sequence, and DNA is absent. The V and J calls and clone size come from TCRdb's table, not from the authors' own analysis. The sample table records roughly 280,000 distinct CDR3 sequences. The ten largest make up under 0.5% of the sample.

To determine HCMV serostatus, a commercial ELISA kit was used to detect HCMV-specific IgG in serum. Peripheral blood mononuclear cells were isolated from blood by Ficoll density gradient centrifugation. The chain joins TRBV2 to TRBJ2-2; TCRdb gives TRBD2 as the D gene, but with no DNA this cannot be confirmed. The specimen was blood T cells: a sorted CD56 or NKG2C T cell subset, CD4+ or CD8+ T cells, or bulk PBMC T cells (not recorded which). This TCR was recovered from a man younger than 30 in good health. Donor details come from another sample of the same person, matched by shared clones. CDR3 loop: CASSEPFSGGNTGELFF.